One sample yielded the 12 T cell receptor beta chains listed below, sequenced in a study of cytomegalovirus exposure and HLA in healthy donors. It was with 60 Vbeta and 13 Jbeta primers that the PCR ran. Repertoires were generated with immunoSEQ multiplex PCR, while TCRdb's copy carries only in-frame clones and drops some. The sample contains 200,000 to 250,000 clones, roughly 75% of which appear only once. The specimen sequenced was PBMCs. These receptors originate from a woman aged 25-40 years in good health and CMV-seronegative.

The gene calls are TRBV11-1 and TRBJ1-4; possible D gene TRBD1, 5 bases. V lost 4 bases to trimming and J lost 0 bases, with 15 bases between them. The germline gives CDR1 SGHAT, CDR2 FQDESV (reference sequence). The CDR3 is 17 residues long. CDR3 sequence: CASSSIDSPTTNEKLFF. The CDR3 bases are TGTGCCAGCAGCTCAATTGACAGCCCCACAACTAATGAAAAACTGTTTTTT.

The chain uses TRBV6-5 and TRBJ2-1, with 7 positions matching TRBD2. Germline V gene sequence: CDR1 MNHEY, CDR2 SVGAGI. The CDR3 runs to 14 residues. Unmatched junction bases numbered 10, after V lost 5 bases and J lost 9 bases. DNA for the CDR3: TGTGCCAGCAGTCCCGGGGGAGGGGACGTTGAGCAGTTCTTC. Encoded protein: CASSPGGGDVEQFF.

CDR3 DNA sequence: TGTGCCAGCAGCACGCTTTCAGCGATGGGTGGCTACACCTTC. It encodes CASSTLSAMGGYTF. The chain employs TRBV7-9 and TRBJ1-2, with unresolved D. This CDR3 has 14 residues. The V gene lost 5 bases and the J gene lost 7 bases, with 17 bases spanning the gap. Germline V lookup: CDR1 SEHNR, CDR2 FQNEAQ (reference sequence).

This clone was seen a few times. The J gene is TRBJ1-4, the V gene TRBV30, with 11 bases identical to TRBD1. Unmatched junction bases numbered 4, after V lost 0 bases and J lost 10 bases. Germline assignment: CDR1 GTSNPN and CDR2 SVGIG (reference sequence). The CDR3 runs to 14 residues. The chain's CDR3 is CAWSVGTGGLKLFF. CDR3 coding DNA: TGTGCCTGGAGTGTCGGGACAGGGGGTTTAAAACTGTTTTTT.

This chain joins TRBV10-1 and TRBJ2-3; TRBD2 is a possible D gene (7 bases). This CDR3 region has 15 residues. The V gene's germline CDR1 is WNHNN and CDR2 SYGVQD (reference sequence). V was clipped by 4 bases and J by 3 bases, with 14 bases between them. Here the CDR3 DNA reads TGCGCCAGCAGTGTTGGGGAGGGGGGAACAGATACGCAGTATTTT. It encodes CASSVGEGGTDTQYF.

CDR3 protein: CASTGDGFLQSDTQYF. CDR3 nucleotide sequence: TGCGCCAGCACGGGGGATGGGTTTCTACAATCAGATACGCAGTATTTT. The V gene is TRBV4-1, the J gene TRBJ2-3; tentatively, D is TRBD2 (6 bases). V gave up 7 bases and J gave up 4 bases, with 21 bases separating them. CDR3 length: 16 residues. CDR1 and CDR2 (germline): MGHRA, YSYEKL.

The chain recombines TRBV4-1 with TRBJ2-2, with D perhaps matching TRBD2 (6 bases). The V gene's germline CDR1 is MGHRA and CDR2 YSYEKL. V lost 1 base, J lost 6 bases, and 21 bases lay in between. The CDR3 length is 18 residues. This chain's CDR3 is CASSQAFSIGRRAGELFF. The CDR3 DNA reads TGCGCCAGCAGCCAAGCATTCTCTATCGGGAGAAGGGCCGGGGAGCTGTTTTTT.

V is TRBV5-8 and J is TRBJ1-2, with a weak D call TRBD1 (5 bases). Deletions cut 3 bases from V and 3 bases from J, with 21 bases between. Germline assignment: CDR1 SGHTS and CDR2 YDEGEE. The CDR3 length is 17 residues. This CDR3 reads CASSSITWRGSDYGYTF. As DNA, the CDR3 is TGTGCCAGCAGCTCAATAACCTGGAGGGGTAGTGACTATGGCTACACCTTC.

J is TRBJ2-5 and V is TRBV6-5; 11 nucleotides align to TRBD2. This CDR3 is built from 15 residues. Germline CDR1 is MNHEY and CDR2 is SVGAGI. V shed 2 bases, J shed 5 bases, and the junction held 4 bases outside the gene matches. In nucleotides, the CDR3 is TGTGCCAGCAGTTACGGTAGCGGGAGGGCGGAGACCCAGTACTTC. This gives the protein CASSYGSGRAETQYF.

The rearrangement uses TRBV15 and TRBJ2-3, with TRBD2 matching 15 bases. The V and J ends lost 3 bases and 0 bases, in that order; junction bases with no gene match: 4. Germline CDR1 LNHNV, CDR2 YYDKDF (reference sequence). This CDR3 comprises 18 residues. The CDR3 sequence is CATSRGLAGGPSTDTQYF. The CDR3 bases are TGTGCCACCAGCAGGGGACTAGCGGGAGGCCCAAGCACAGATACGCAGTATTTT.

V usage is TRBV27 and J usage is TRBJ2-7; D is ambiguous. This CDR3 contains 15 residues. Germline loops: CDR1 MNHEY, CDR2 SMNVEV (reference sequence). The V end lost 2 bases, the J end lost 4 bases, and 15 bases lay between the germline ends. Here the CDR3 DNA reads TGTGCCAGCAGTTTAATGAGCATTCCTGAGTACGAGCAGTACTTC. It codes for CASSLMSIPEYEQYF.

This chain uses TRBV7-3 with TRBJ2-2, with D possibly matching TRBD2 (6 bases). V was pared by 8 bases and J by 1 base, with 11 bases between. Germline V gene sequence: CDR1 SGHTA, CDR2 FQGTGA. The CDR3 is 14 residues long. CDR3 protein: CASGSEGNTGELFF. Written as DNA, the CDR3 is TGTGCCAGCGGTTCGGAGGGGAACACCGGGGAGCTGTTTTTT.